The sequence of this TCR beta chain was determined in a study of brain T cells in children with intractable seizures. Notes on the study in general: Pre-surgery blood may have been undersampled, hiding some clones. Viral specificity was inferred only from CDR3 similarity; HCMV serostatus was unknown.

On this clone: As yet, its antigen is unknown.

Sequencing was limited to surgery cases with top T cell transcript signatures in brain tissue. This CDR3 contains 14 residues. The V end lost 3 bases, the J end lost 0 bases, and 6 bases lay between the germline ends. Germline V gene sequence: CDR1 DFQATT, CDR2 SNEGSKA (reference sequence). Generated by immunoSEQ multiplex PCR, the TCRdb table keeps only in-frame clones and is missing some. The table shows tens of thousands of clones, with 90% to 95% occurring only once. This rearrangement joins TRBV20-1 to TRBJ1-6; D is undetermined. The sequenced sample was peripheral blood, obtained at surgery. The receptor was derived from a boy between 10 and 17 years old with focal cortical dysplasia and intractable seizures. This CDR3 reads CSASKSSYNSPLHF. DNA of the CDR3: TGCAGTGCTAGTAAGAGCTCCTATAATTCACCCCTCCACTTT.